The 25 T cell receptor beta chains listed next were all sequenced from one sample in a study of response to subunit inactivated influenza vaccine. TCRdb passed the RT-PCR reads through MiXCR, listing each CDR3 protein once. The repertoire holds around 570,000 distinct CDR3 sequences, with 11% as singletons. These data were also filed under a second study, of T cells expressing NK-cell markers. That report notes: Making the TCR beta cDNA relied on 5'RACE template switching with UMIs.

Sequencing used PBMCs from blood, obtained on the day of vaccination. These TCRs come from a man over 45 who received an inactivated influenza vaccine.

The table lists this clonotype with many counts. CDR3 sequence reads: CASRPGQGRDHYNEQFF. As DNA, the CDR3 is TGTGCCAGCAGGCCGGGACAGGGACGGGACCATTACAATGAGCAGTTCTTC. V and J are TRBV28 and TRBJ2-1, with 9 positions matching TRBD1. The CDR3 runs 17 residues. CDR1 is MDHEN, CDR2 SYDVKM, per germline. V gave up 6 bases and J gave up 4 bases; unmatched junction bases: 13.

This clonotype was seen only a few times. The chain combines TRBV3-1 with TRBJ2-5, with D possibly TRBD1 on 5 matching bases. The ends were cut back, 0 bases at V and 4 bases at J, with 24 bases in the middle. The CDR3 is made up of 19 amino acids. The V gene's germline CDR1 is LGHDT and CDR2 YNNKEL (reference sequence). CDR3 in DNA: TGTGCCAGCAGCCAAGATCCCCTCCCAAGGGGAATGAATCGAGAGACCCAGTACTTC. The encoded protein is CASSQDPLPRGMNRETQYF.

This clonotype showed up just a few times. The chain uses TRBV7-9 and TRBJ2-1, with D possibly matching TRBD2 (5 bases). The germline CDR1 and CDR2 sequences are SEHNR and FQNEAQ (reference sequence). V lost 3 bases and J 9 bases, leaving 6 bases between the germline ends. The CDR3 loop spans 11 amino acids. The CDR3 coding sequence is TGTGCCAGCAGCTTGGGAGTTGAGCAGTTCTTC. Translated: CASSLGVEQFF.

This clonotype was seen more than once but under ten times. The gene calls are TRBV2 and TRBJ2-3; 9 positions agree with TRBD2. Germline CDR1 is SNHLY and CDR2 is FYNNEI. J was trimmed by 13 bases and V by 6 bases; bases with no gene match: 8. The CDR3 loop spans 12 amino acids. The CDR3 sequence: CASSPGLANEYF. The CDR3 nucleotides are TGTGCCAGCAGCCCGGGACTAGCCAACGAGTATTTT.

This clonotype has a handful of counts. The chain employs TRBV6-5 and TRBJ1-2; no definite D call. The ends were cut back, 2 bases at V and 4 bases at J, with 8 bases in the middle. CDR3 length: 13 amino acids. The germline V gene encodes CDR1 MNHEY and CDR2 SVGAGI. The CDR3 DNA follows: TGTGCCAGCAGTTACAGCTTTGGCTATGGCTACACCTTC. It translates to CASSYSFGYGYTF.

A few counts support this clonotype. The chain recombines TRBV9 with TRBJ1-1, with a weak D call TRBD1 (5 bases). This CDR3 contains 16 residues. Trimming stripped 0 bases from V and 0 bases from J, with 12 bases between. Germline assignment: CDR1 SGDLS and CDR2 YYNGEE. The CDR3 sequence: CASSVAPGLMNTEAFF. For the CDR3, the DNA is TGTGCCAGCAGCGTAGCTCCAGGGCTCATGAACACTGAAGCTTTCTTT. Based on the CDR3 plus reference TRBV9 and TRBJ1-1, the full variable domain is DSGVTQTPKHLITATGQRVTLRCSPRSGDLSVYWYQQSLDQGLQFLIQYYNGEERAKGNILERFSAQQFPDLHSELNLSSLELGDSALYFCASSVAPGLMNTEAFFGQGTRLTVV.

CDR3 amino acids: CASSALGQGTDTQYF. CDR3 bases: TGCGCCAGCAGCGCCTTAGGACAGGGCACAGATACGCAGTATTTT. The V call is TRBV10-2, the J call TRBJ2-3; 7 bases are shared with TRBD1. Losses at the gene ends were 6 bases for V and 1 base for J; bases not matched to a gene: 7. The CDR3 contains 15 residues. Looked up from germline, CDR1 is WSHSY and CDR2 is SAAADI.

DNA for the CDR3: TGTGCCAGCACGGGTTCAGGGCCCGGGGAGCTGTTTTTT. This translates into CASTGSGPGELFF. The chain combines TRBV25-1 with TRBJ2-2, with D possibly matching TRBD1 (5 bases). V lost 7 bases and J lost 6, with 12 bases in between. Germline CDR1 MGHDK, CDR2 SYGVNS. CDR3 size: 13 residues.

The rearrangement joins TRBV12-3 or TRBV12-4 to TRBJ1-4; D is unresolved. V gave up 9 bases and J gave up 8 bases, with 13 bases separating them. The CDR3 extends over 12 amino acids. CDR3 amino acids: CASRKAREKLFF. The CDR3 bases are TGTGCCAGTCGGAAGGCGCGGGAAAAACTGTTTTTT.

This clonotype showed up just a few times. This chain uses TRBV3-1 with TRBJ2-2; D call uncertain. The germline V and J ends were trimmed by 5 bases and 1 base, with 17 bases remaining between them. The CDR3 is 17 amino acids. Germline V gene lookup returns CDR1 LGHDT and CDR2 YNNKEL (reference sequence). Written as DNA, the CDR3 is TGTGCCAGCAGCTTCTCGGGCCTCCGGCAGAACACCGGGGAGCTGTTTTTT. It yields the protein CASSFSGLRQNTGELFF.

This rearrangement joins TRBV11-2 to TRBJ2-7; TRBD1 is a possible D gene (5 bases). Trimming cost V 2 bases and J 0 bases, with 17 bases left between them. CDR3 size: 17 residues. Germline-derived CDR1 and CDR2 are SGHAT and FQNNGV. This CDR3 reads CASSLTKGQSSSYEQYF. CDR3 in DNA: TGTGCCAGCAGCTTAACAAAGGGGCAGTCGAGCTCCTACGAGCAGTACTTC.

This chain uses TRBV7-2 with TRBJ2-7; D might be TRBD2 (5 bases). The V gene's germline CDR1 is SGHTA and CDR2 FQGNSA. CDR3 length: 14 residues. With 3 bases removed from V and 1 base from J, the gap between germline ends came to 10 bases. The CDR3 region has the DNA TGTGCCAGCAGCTTTAGCTGGAGGTCCTACGAGCAGTACTTC. Translation gives CASSFSWRSYEQYF. Filled out from reference TRBV7-2 and TRBJ2-7, the complete variable domain reads GAGVSQSPSNKVTEKGKDVELRCDPISGHTALYWYRQSLGQGLEFLIYFQGNSAPDKSGLPSDRFSAERTGGSVSTLTIQRTQQEDSAVYLCASSFSWRSYEQYFGPGTRLTVT.

This clonotype was seen only a few times. This CDR3 reads CASSPGIWGYTF. CDR3 coding DNA: TGTGCCAGCAGCCCAGGGATTTGGGGCTACACCTTC. V gene TRBV7-2 combines with J gene TRBJ1-2; a possible D gene is TRBD1 (5 bases). The V gene lost 5 bases and the J gene lost 8 bases, with 12 bases spanning the gap. The length of the CDR3 is 12 residues. The germline V gene has CDR1 SGHTA and CDR2 FQGNSA.

V usage is TRBV7-6 and J usage is TRBJ2-2; D is ambiguous. This CDR3 has 15 residues. V lost 8 bases, J lost 0 bases, and 13 bases lay in between. In germline, CDR1 is SGHVS, CDR2 FNYEAQ. In DNA form, the CDR3 reads TGTGCCAGCGCTATTTGGGAAACGAACACCGGGGAGCTGTTTTTT. Encoded protein: CASAIWETNTGELFF.

The genes are TRBV9 and TRBJ2-1, with TRBD2 matching 9 bases. Trimming at V came to 4 bases and at J to 12 bases, leaving 8 bases not matched to a gene. The germline CDR1 and CDR2 sequences are SGDLS and YYNGEE. The CDR3 extends over 13 amino acids. In DNA, the CDR3 is TGTGCCAGCAGCTCTAGCGGGGACGTTCCGCAGTTCTTC. Amino acids: CASSSSGDVPQFF.

V is TRBV7-8 and J is TRBJ2-2, with unresolved D. The CDR3 runs 16 residues. Germline CDR1 is SGHVS and CDR2 is FQNEAQ. The V and J ends lost 4 bases and 6 bases respectively, with 18 bases between them. CDR3 bases: TGTGCCAGCAGCTCGACTTACTTTGGGGTTCCCGGGGAGCTGTTTTTT. As protein: CASSSTYFGVPGELFF.

The sample holds many counts of this clonotype. This chain joins TRBV7-6 and TRBJ2-1; 11 bases are a match to TRBD2. The germline V gene encodes CDR1 SGHVS and CDR2 FNYEAQ. V lost 2 bases to trimming and J lost 4 bases; unmatched junction nucleotides: 10. CDR3 length: 18 residues. The CDR3 sequence: CASSLNLAGGYVYNEQFF. CDR3 nucleotides: TGTGCCAGCAGCTTAAACCTAGCGGGAGGATACGTATACAATGAGCAGTTCTTC.

This clonotype was detected a few times. This sequence joins TRBV29-1 and TRBJ2-5, with a weak D call TRBD2 (7 bases). V lost 1 base to trimming and J lost 1 base, with 13 bases between them. Germline lookup yields CDR1 SQVTM and CDR2 ANQGSEA. This CDR3 spans 15 amino acids. CDR3 nucleotide sequence: TGCAGCGTTGAAGGGGGGGGGCACTTCCAAGAGACCCAGTACTTC. This encodes CSVEGGGHFQETQYF.

This clonotype was counted between two and nine times. V gene TRBV12-3 or TRBV12-4 combines with J gene TRBJ1-1; perhaps TRBD1 as D (6 bases). V was clipped by 5 bases and J by 4 bases, with 17 bases between them. This CDR3 is 15 amino acids long. The CDR3 region is CASSPGQPQGTEAFF. The CDR3, as DNA: TGTGCCAGCAGTCCCGGACAGCCGCAAGGCACTGAAGCTTTCTTT.

This clonotype was seen a few times. The rearrangement uses TRBV18 and TRBJ2-1; D is possibly TRBD2 (6 bases). V gave up 7 bases and J gave up 0 bases, with 16 bases separating them. CDR1 and CDR2 (germline): KGHSH, LQKENI. The CDR3 is made up of 16 amino acids. The DNA of the CDR3 is TGTGCCAGCTTAACGGGGGTCCAAAGCTCCTACAATGAGCAGTTCTTC. Protein sequence: CASLTGVQSSYNEQFF. Looking up the rest from reference TRBV18 and TRBJ2-1 gives the full variable domain: NAGVMQNPRHLVRRRGQEARLRCSPMKGHSHVYWYRQLPEEGLKFMVYLQKENIIDESGMPKERFSAEFPKEGPSILRIQQVVRGDSAAYFCASLTGVQSSYNEQFFGPGTRLTVL.

At least ten counts were recorded for this clonotype. This chain uses TRBV29-1 with TRBJ2-7, with 9 nucleotides matching TRBD2. With 4 bases clipped from V and 3 bases from J, the junction kept 4 bases outside the gene matches. The CDR3 length is 13 residues. The germline V gene has CDR1 SQVTM and CDR2 ANQGSEA. CDR3 loop: CSVAVAGDYEQYF. The CDR3 DNA is TGCAGCGTTGCGGTAGCGGGAGACTACGAGCAGTACTTC.

The CDR3 coding sequence is TGTGCCAGCAGCGTAGGCCCAGCGGGGGGGCGGTCTGGGGCCAACGTCCTGACTTTC. Translating it yields CASSVGPAGGRSGANVLTF. This chain connects TRBV9 to TRBJ2-6, with 10 bases aligning to TRBD2. V shed 0 bases and J 1 base; nucleotides not matched to a gene: 7. This CDR3 has 19 amino acids. Per the germline V gene, CDR1 is SGDLS and CDR2 is YYNGEE.

The chain combines TRBV20-1 with TRBJ2-7, with D tentatively TRBD2 (6 bases). Germline V gene lookup returns CDR1 DFQATT and CDR2 SNEGSKA (reference sequence). The CDR3 has 14 residues. The V end was cut by 0 bases, the J end by 2 bases, with 11 bases between. Here the CDR3 reads CSARDAGLAYEQYF. The CDR3 nucleotides read TGCAGTGCTAGAGATGCGGGATTGGCCTACGAGCAGTACTTC.

This chain connects TRBV19 to TRBJ2-1; 14 positions agree with TRBD2. The CDR3 has 21 amino acids. The germline V gene encodes CDR1 LNHDA and CDR2 SQIVND (reference sequence). V was clipped by 0 bases and J by 4 bases; unmatched bases: 14. The CDR3 loop reads CASSIDLSGLAGGDGYNEQFF. CDR3 in DNA: TGTGCCAGTAGTATAGATCTCTCCGGACTAGCGGGGGGCGACGGGTACAATGAGCAGTTCTTC.

The chain has TRBV3-1 and TRBJ1-2, with no clear D. V was trimmed by 2 bases and J by 2 bases, leaving 12 bases between them. Per the germline V gene, CDR1 is LGHDT and CDR2 is YNNKEL (reference sequence). The CDR3 spans 15 residues. The CDR3 sequence: CASSQTGLSNYGYTF. CDR3 in DNA: TGTGCCAGCAGCCAAACTGGACTCAGCAACTATGGCTACACCTTC.